This TCR beta chain was sequenced during a study of beta chain features in type 1 diabetes. About the research overall: There were approximately 100 million sorted cells examined across all samples. General study results and limits: No resolution was reached here on whether HLA type influences TCRB rearrangement. In every one of the four CD4+ subsets, TCRB CDR3s were moderately but significantly shorter in Type 1 diabetes patients.

Isolated RNA was reverse transcribed in full, so expressed TCRB transcripts were sequenced. Read counts averaged approximately 3.5 million for samples of naive, central memory and regulatory T cells. Produced via immunoSEQ multiplex PCR; TCRdb's table is partial and in-frame only. The table has hundreds of thousands of clones, 15% seen once; the top ten hold less than 0.02%. A note on this clone: The antigen is not known. The sample carries other DNA sequences with the same CDR3.

This receptor was identified in a man between 18 and 35 years old with type 1 diabetes. Sequenced: naive CD4+ T cells from blood.

The DNA of the CDR3 is TGTGCCAGCTCACCTACGGGGTACAATGAGCAGTTCTTC. Protein sequence: CASSPTGYNEQFF. The chain couples TRBV18 to TRBJ2-1, with D possibly matching TRBD2 (5 bases). The V end was cut by 3 bases, the J end by 4 bases, with 7 bases between. The CDR3 runs 13 residues. CDR1 is KGHSH, CDR2 LQKENI, per germline. The variable domain in full, completed from reference TRBV18 and TRBJ2-1, reads NAGVMQNPRHLVRRRGQEARLRCSPMKGHSHVYWYRQLPEEGLKFMVYLQKENIIDESGMPKERFSAEFPKEGPSILRIQQVVRGDSAAYFCASSPTGYNEQFFGPGTRLTVL.